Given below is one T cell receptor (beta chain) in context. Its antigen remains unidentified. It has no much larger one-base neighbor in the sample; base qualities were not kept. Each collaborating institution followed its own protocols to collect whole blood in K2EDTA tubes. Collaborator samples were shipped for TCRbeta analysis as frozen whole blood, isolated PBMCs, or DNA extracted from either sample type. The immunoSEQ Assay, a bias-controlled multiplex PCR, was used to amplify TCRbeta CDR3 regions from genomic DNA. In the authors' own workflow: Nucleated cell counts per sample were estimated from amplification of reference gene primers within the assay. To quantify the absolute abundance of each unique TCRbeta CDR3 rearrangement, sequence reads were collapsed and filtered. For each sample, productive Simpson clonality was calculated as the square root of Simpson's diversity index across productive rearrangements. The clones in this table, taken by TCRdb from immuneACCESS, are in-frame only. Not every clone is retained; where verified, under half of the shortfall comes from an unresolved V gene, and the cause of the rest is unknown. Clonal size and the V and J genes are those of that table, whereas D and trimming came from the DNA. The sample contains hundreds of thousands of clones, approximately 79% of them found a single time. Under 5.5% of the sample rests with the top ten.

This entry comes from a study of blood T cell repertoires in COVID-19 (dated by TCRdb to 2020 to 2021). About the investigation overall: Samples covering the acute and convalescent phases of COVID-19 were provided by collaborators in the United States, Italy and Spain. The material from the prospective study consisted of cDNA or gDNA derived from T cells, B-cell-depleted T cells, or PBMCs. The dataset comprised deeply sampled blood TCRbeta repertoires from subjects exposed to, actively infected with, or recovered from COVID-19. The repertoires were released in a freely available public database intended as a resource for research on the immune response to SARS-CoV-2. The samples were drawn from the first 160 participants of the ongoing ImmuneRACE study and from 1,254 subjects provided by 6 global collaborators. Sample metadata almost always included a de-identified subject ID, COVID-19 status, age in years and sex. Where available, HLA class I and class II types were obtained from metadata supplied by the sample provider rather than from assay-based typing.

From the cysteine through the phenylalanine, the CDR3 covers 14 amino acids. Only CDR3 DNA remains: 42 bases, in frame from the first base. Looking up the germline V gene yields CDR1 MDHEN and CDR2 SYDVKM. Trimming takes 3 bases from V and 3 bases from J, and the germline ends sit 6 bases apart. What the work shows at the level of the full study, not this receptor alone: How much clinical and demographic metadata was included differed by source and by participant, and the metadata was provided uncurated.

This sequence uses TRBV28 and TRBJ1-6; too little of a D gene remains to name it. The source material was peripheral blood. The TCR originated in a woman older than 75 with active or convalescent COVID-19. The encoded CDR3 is CASSFGDYNSPLHF. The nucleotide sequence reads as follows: TGTGCCAGCAGTTTCGGGGACTATAATTCACCCCTCCACTTT.